The 10 T cell receptor beta chains presented below share a single source sample, sequenced in a study of OX40 agonist ivuxolimab in advanced cancers. Clones were sequenced by immunoSEQ multiplex PCR, and TCRdb holds only the in-frame ones, with some missing. The sample yields about 16,000 clones, around 90% seen once. Sequencing was performed on CD4+ or CD8+ T cells sorted from blood, taken in a trial of the OX40 agonist ivuxolimab. These receptors originate from an adult with an advanced solid tumor such as melanoma, head and neck, liver or kidney cancer.

The rearrangement uses TRBV27 and TRBJ1-2; 9 bases are a match to TRBD1. The trim removed 3 bases at V and 7 bases at J, leaving 12 bases unmatched. The CDR3 consists of 16 residues. Germline lookup yields CDR1 MNHEY and CDR2 SMNVEV (reference sequence). CDR3 residues: CASSLTTGGGIGGYTF. CDR3 coding DNA: TGTGCCAGCAGTTTGACGACAGGGGGTGGAATCGGTGGCTACACCTTC.

As to this clone: Its ends do not fully match the called genes, so a read error is possible. V gene TRBV7-2 combines with J gene TRBJ2-4; no definite D call. CDR1 and CDR2 from the germline V gene are SGHTA and FQGNSA. This CDR3 region has 14 residues. CDR3 sequence (DNA): TGCGCCAGCAGCCACGGTGTCATAAGCGACATTCAGTACTTC. Translated: CASSHGVISDIQYF.

This chain joins TRBV7-9 and TRBJ2-3; D possibly corresponds to TRBD2 (5 bases). The V gene lost 11 bases and the J gene lost 2 bases, with 11 bases spanning the gap. In germline, CDR1 is SEHNR, CDR2 FQNEAQ (reference sequence). This CDR3 region has 12 residues. The CDR3 loop is CALAGITDTQYF. The CDR3 DNA sequence: TGTGCCCTGGCGGGCATCACAGATACGCAGTATTTT.

V and J are TRBV7-2 and TRBJ1-5; the match to TRBD1 covers 10 bases. In germline, CDR1 is SGHTA, CDR2 FQGNSA. J gave up 7 bases and V 4 bases, and 13 bases lay outside the gene matches. The CDR3 consists of 17 residues. Here the CDR3 reads CASSSDPRDRGYQPQHF. CDR3 DNA sequence: TGTGCCAGCAGCTCGGACCCCCGGGACAGGGGATACCAGCCCCAGCATTTT.

The genes are TRBV19 and TRBJ2-7; D is uncertain. The V and J ends lost 3 bases and 0 bases respectively, with 15 bases between them. CDR1 and CDR2 from the germline V gene are LNHDA and SQIVND (reference sequence). The CDR3 sequence is 16 residues long. The CDR3 sequence: CASSISNAVNSYEQYF. In DNA, the CDR3 is TGTGCCAGTAGTATCTCGAACGCGGTGAACTCCTACGAGCAGTACTTC. The full variable domain, its missing parts supplied by reference TRBV19 and TRBJ2-7, is DGGITQSPKYLFRKEGQNVTLSCEQNLNHDAMYWYRQDPGQGLRLIYYSQIVNDFQKGDIAEGYSVSREKKESFPLTVTSAQKNPTAFYLCASSISNAVNSYEQYFGPGTRLTVT.

This chain links TRBV11-2 with TRBJ1-3, with D maybe TRBD1 (6 bases). Deletions cut 2 bases from V and 4 bases from J, with 18 bases between. Germline V CDR1 and CDR2: SGHAT, FQNNGV. This CDR3 contains 17 residues. CDR3 in amino acids: CASSLFPAAGEGNTIYF. CDR3 in DNA: TGTGCCAGCAGCTTATTCCCCGCCGCAGGGGAAGGAAACACCATATATTTT.

This clone was counted once. CDR3 DNA sequence: TGTGCCAGCAGCGTAGACGACAGCTACGAGCAGTACTTC. It translates to CASSVDDSYEQYF. V and J are TRBV9 and TRBJ2-7; D may be TRBD1 (5 bases). The CDR3 extends over 13 amino acids. Germline CDR1 is SGDLS and CDR2 is YYNGEE. With 0 bases removed from V and 3 bases from J, the gap between germline ends came to 7 bases.

V is TRBV5-6 and J is TRBJ2-1; tentatively, D is TRBD2 (5 bases). The germline V gene has CDR1 SGHDT and CDR2 YYEEEE. Trimming removed 4 bases from V and 15 bases from J, with 17 bases in between. This CDR3 has 12 residues. The chain's CDR3 is CASSIGPSSVFF. The CDR3 DNA sequence: TGTGCCAGCAGCATAGGGCCTAGCAGCGTGTTCTTC. Combining the CDR3 with reference TRBV5-6 and TRBJ2-1 gives the whole variable domain DAGVTQSPTHLIKTRGQQVTLRCSPKSGHDTVSWYQQALGQGPQFIFQYYEEEERQRGNFPDRFSGHQFPNYSSELNVNALLLGDSALYLCASSIGPSSVFFGPGTRLTVL.

This chain uses TRBV9 with TRBJ2-7; 11 nucleotides align to TRBD2. Germline CDR1 reads SGDLS; CDR2 reads YYNGEE. There are 15 residues in the CDR3. V lost 0 bases, J lost 4 bases, and 3 bases stayed unmatched. The CDR3 DNA reads TGTGCCAGCAGCGTAGATTCTAGCGGGGGGTACGAGCAGTACTTC. Protein: CASSVDSSGGYEQYF.

The chain joins TRBV5-1 to TRBJ1-4; D possibly corresponds to TRBD1 (5 bases). Germline lookup yields CDR1 SGHRS and CDR2 YFSETQ. The CDR3 runs to 14 residues. V dropped 0 bases and J dropped 7 bases, with 10 bases sitting between them. CDR3: CASSLAGSGEKLFF. The CDR3 nucleotides read TGCGCCAGCAGCTTGGCAGGGAGTGGTGAAAAACTGTTTTTT.